This T cell receptor beta chain was sequenced during a study of blood T cells in healthy people across ages. The study's findings and limits: Measured against age, TCR beta diversity per million T cells decreased in a roughly linear manner. One million T cells yielded diversity estimates that were considered underestimates.

This CDR3 is 17 amino acids long. Germline values: CDR1 ENHRY, CDR2 SYGVKD. V was pared by 2 bases and J by 5 bases, with 21 bases between. This clonotype was picked up many times. The antigen remains undetermined. RNA extraction gave at least 5.5 micrograms of total RNA per sample. Combining a sample-barcoded 5' primer with a J-beta primer mix, a second PCR ran for roughly 6 to 12 cycles. The authors tagged each cDNA molecule using a template-switch adaptor with 12 random nucleotides. MiXCR was run by TCRdb on the 5' RACE reads, yielding one entry per CDR3 protein. The sample lists hundreds of thousands of distinct CDR3 sequences, 30% to 45% occurring once.

Source material: blood. The clonotype comes from a man aged 18 to 30 in good health. The J gene is TRBJ1-1, the V gene TRBV10-3; D gene uncertain. CDR3 bases: TGTGCCATCAGTGAGCCCTCAATCATGTCCGGAGAGACTGAAGCTTTCTTT. It yields the protein CAISEPSIMSGETEAFF.